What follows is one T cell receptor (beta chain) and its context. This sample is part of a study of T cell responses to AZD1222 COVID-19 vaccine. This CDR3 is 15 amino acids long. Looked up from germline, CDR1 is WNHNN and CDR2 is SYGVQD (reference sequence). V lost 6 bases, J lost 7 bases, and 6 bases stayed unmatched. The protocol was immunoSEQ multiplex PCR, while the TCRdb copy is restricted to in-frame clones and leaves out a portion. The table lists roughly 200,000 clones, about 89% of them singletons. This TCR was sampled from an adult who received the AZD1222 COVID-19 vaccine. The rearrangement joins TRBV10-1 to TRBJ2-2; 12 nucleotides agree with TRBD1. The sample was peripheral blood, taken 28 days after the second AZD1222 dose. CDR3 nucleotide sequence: TGCGCCAGCAGCCTCGGGACAGGGGGCGACGGGGAGCTGTTTTTT. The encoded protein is CASSLGTGGDGELFF.